This TCR beta chain came from a study of T cell responses to AZD1222 COVID-19 vaccine. Sequencing was performed with immunoSEQ multiplex PCR; in TCRdb, only in-frame clones are kept and a portion is missing. This table has fewer than 120,000 clones, around 92% appearing once. The CDR3 covers 14 residues. Trimming took 3 bases from V and 7 from J; bases not matched to a gene: 5. Per the germline V gene, CDR1 is SGHNT and CDR2 is YYREEE (reference sequence). The sample consisted of peripheral blood, taken on day 0 of AZD1222 vaccination. The clonotype originates from an adult in good health. The V gene is TRBV5-4, the J gene TRBJ1-4, with 8 positions matching TRBD1. This CDR3 is CASSSQGAGEKLFF. CDR3 nucleotide sequence: TGTGCCAGCAGCTCGCAGGGGGCAGGTGAAAAACTGTTTTTT.